The clone carrying this TCR beta chain was found a few times. Its antigen is as yet unknown. In TCRdb, the reads were re-called with MiXCR into one record per CDR3 protein. The profile shows some 180,000 distinct CDR3 sequences, approximately 17% of them singletons. This sample was included in a study of T cell repertoires in cytomegalovirus infection. Overall study: Public TCR beta signatures were indicative of both CMV infection and a matching HLA type.

Germline V gene sequence: CDR1 ENHRY, CDR2 SYGVKD. Deletions cut 0 bases from V and 5 bases from J, with 16 bases between. The CDR3 runs to 16 residues. Study-level points and caveats: What dominated the ex vivo response were HLA-C-restricted CMV-specific TCR beta clonotypes.

The sequence was obtained from a human donor in good health (CMV status not recorded). Some clones in this sample may be carry-over from other donors' samples. V is TRBV10-3 and J is TRBJ2-5, with D possibly matching TRBD1 (6 bases). Sequenced input: CD8+ T cells from PBMCs. The CDR3 sequence: CAISESRLGQRETQYF. CDR3 sequence (DNA): TGTGCCATCAGTGAGTCTAGATTAGGACAGAGGGAGACCCAGTACTTC.